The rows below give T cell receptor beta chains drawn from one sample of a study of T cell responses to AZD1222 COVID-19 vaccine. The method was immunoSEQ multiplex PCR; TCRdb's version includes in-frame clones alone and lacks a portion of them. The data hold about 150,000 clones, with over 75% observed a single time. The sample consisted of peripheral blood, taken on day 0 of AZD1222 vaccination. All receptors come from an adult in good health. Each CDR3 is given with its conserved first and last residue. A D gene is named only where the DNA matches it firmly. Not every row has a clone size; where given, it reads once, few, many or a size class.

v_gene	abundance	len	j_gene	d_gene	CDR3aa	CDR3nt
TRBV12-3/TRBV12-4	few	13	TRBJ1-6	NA	CASSQGSNSPLHF	TGTGCCAGCAGTCAGGGCAGCAATTCACCCCTCCACTTT
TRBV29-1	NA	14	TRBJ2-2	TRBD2	CSVDASGNTGELFF	TGCAGCGTTGATGCTAGCGGGAACACCGGGGAGCTGTTTTTT
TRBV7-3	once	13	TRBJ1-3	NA	CASSPGSGNTIYF	TGTGCCAGCAGCCCGGGCTCTGGAAACACCATATATTTT
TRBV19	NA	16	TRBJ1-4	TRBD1	CASSLQGAATNEKLFF	TGTGCCAGTAGTTTGCAGGGGGCTGCAACTAATGAAAAACTGTTTTTT
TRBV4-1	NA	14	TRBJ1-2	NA	CASSQVGSNYGYTF	TGCGCCAGCAGCCAAGTGGGATCTAACTATGGCTACACCTTC
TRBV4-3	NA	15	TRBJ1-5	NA	CASSQDARENQPQHF	TGCGCCAGCAGCCAAGATGCCAGGGAGAATCAGCCCCAGCATTTT
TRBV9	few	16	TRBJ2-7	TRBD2	CASSVSRSSGRYEQYF	TGTGCCAGCAGCGTTTCTAGGTCTAGCGGGAGGTACGAGCAGTACTTC
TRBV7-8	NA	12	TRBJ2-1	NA	CASSRNVNEQFF	TGTGCCAGCAGCCGAAACGTTAATGAGCAGTTCTTC
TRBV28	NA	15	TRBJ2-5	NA	CASSQDQDPRETQYF	TGTGCCAGCAGTCAAGACCAAGACCCCAGAGAGACCCAGTACTTC
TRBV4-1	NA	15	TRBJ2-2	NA	CASSQDRVHTGELFF	TGCGCCAGCAGCCAAGACAGGGTCCACACCGGGGAGCTGTTTTTT
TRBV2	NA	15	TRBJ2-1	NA	CASIRDQVLPGEQFF	TGTGCCAGCATTCGTGACCAAGTGCTACCTGGTGAGCAGTTCTTC
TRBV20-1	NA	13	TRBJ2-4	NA	CSASGLQGGIQYF	TGCAGTGCTAGTGGCCTTCAGGGGGGCATTCAGTACTTC
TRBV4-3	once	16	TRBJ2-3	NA	CASSQTKGGTTDTQYF	TGCGCCAGCAGCCAAACTAAAGGGGGAACCACAGATACGCAGTATTTT
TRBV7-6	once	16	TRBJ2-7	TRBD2	CASSTGLAGGRYEQYF	TGTGCCAGCAGCACGGGACTAGCGGGAGGACGGTACGAGCAGTACTTC
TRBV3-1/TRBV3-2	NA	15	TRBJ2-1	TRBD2	CASSQVSGRVNEQFF	TGTGCCAGCAGCCAAGTAAGTGGGAGGGTCAATGAGCAGTTCTTC
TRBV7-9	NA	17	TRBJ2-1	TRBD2	CASSSSGRGSIYNEQFF	TGTGCCAGCAGCTCTAGCGGGAGGGGATCCATTTACAATGAGCAGTTCTTC
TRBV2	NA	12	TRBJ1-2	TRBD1	CAGRGGSYGYTF	TGTGCCGGCAGGGGGGGTAGTTATGGCTACACCTTC
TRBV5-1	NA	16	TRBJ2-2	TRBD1	CASSTTGQDLTGELFF	TGCGCCAGCAGTACCACGGGACAGGACCTAACCGGGGAGCTGTTTTTT
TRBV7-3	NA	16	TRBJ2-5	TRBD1	CASSLRGQGQVETQYF	TGTGCCAGCAGCTTAAGAGGACAGGGGCAGGTGGAGACCCAGTACTTC
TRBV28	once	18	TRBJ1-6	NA	CASSFPRQAERYNSPLHF	TGTGCCAGCAGTTTCCCGCGACAGGCCGAAAGATATAATTCACCCCTCCACTTT
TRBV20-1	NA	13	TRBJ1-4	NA	CSARDTGWEKLFF	TGCAGTGCTCGTGACACGGGGTGGGAAAAACTGTTTTTT
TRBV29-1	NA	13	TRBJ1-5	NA	CSVGTSVYQPQHF	TGCAGCGTTGGGACCTCCGTTTATCAGCCCCAGCATTTT
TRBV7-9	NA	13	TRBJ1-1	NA	CASSFGVSTEAFF	TGTGCCAGCAGCTTCGGGGTAAGCACTGAAGCTTTCTTT
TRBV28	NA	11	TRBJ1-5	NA	CASSRNQPQHF	TGTGCCAGCAGCCGAAATCAGCCCCAGCATTTT
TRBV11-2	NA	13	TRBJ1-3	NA	CASSLRGGNTIYF	TGTGCCAGCAGCTTAAGGGGCGGAAACACCATATATTTT
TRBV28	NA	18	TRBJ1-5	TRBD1	CASRPGQGIPISSQPQHF	TGTGCCAGCAGACCGGGACAGGGAATCCCAATTTCCAGCCAGCCCCAGCATTTT
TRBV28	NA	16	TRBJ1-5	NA	CASSPTPGQGIQPQHF	TGTGCCAGCAGTCCCACACCTGGCCAGGGTATTCAGCCCCAGCATTTT
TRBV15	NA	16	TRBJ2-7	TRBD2	CATSNVRLARAGEQYF	TGTGCCACCAGCAACGTCCGACTAGCGAGAGCGGGGGAGCAGTACTTC
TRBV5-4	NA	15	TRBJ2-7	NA	CASSFGVGEDYEQYF	TGTGCCAGCAGCTTTGGGGTCGGGGAGGACTACGAGCAGTACTTC
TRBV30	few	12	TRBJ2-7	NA	CAWTAVRDEQYF	TGTGCCTGGACAGCTGTGAGGGACGAGCAGTACTTC
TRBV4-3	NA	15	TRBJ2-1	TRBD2	CASSQLAGVGNEQFF	TGCGCCAGCAGCCAGCTAGCGGGAGTAGGAAATGAGCAGTTCTTC
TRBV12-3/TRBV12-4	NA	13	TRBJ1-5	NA	CASTGYSNQPQHF	TGTGCCAGCACGGGGTATAGCAATCAGCCCCAGCATTTT
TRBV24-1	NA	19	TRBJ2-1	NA	CATSDSPRFSDGGYNEQFF	TGTGCCACCAGTGATTCCCCGAGGTTTTCGGATGGTGGCTACAATGAGCAGTTCTTC
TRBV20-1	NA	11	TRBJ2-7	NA	CSAGSAYEQYF	TGCAGTGCGGGTAGTGCCTACGAGCAGTACTTC
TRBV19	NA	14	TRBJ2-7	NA	CASSITGASYEQYF	TGTGCCAGTAGTATTACGGGGGCGTCCTACGAGCAGTACTTC
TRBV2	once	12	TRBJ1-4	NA	CASGKSNEKLFF	TGTGCCAGCGGGAAGTCTAATGAAAAACTGTTTTTT
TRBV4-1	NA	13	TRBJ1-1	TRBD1	CASSQGQRTEAFF	TGCGCCAGCAGCCAGGGACAGAGAACTGAAGCTTTCTTT